This T cell receptor (beta chain) was sequenced in a study of cytomegalovirus exposure and HLA in healthy donors. CDR1 and CDR2 (germline): WSHSY, SAAADI. V gave up 8 bases and J gave up 2 bases, with 16 bases separating them. The CDR3 runs 14 residues. This clone was detected a few times. Sequencing was performed with immunoSEQ multiplex PCR; in TCRdb, only in-frame clones are kept and a portion is missing. This sample has about 360,000 clones, with approximately 90% found just once. The rearrangement links TRBV10-2 to TRBJ2-7, with a tentative D call TRBD1 (5 bases). What was sequenced was PBMCs. The sequence was obtained from a woman younger than 35 in good health and CMV-seronegative. DNA for the CDR3: TGCGCCAGCGGAAGTGGCAGGGCGGCCTACGAGCAGTACTTC. It codes for CASGSGRAAYEQYF.